Below are 23 T cell receptor beta chains sequenced from a single sample in a study of blood T cell repertoires in COVID-19. The data were produced by immunoSEQ multiplex PCR, yet TCRdb's version contains in-frame clones alone and is incomplete. The sample includes about 400,000 clones, about 89% of them seen just once. Specimen: peripheral blood. The source of these receptors is a woman aged 25 to 45 with acute or convalescent COVID-19.

The chain couples TRBV28 to TRBJ2-2; D is unclear. The CDR3 is 13 residues long. The V gene lost 4 bases and the J gene lost 3 bases, with 6 bases spanning the gap. CDR1 and CDR2 (germline): MDHEN, SYDVKM. The CDR3, as DNA: TGTGCCAGCAGTTCCGGGTACACCGGGGAGCTGTTTTTT. This gives the protein CASSSGYTGELFF.

In this sample, this clone turned up a few times. The CDR3 loop reads CASIDRDRGKDTQYF. In DNA form, the CDR3 reads TGTGCCAGTATCGACCGGGACAGGGGAAAGGATACGCAGTATTTT. The rearrangement links TRBV19 to TRBJ2-3; 10 bases are a match to TRBD1. Looked up from germline, CDR1 is LNHDA and CDR2 is SQIVND (reference sequence). The CDR3 length is 15 residues. The V gene end was trimmed by 7 bases and the J gene end by 6 bases; junction bases not matched to a gene: 10.

The CDR3 nucleotides read TGCGCCAGCAGCGTGGGGACTAGCGGCGATACGCAGTATTTT. This sequence encodes CASSVGTSGDTQYF. The V and J genes are TRBV5-1 and TRBJ2-3; 11 positions match TRBD2. Germline CDR1 reads SGHRS; CDR2 reads YFSETQ. This CDR3 contains 14 residues. The trim removed 4 bases at V and 6 bases at J, leaving 4 bases unmatched.

The chain carries TRBV9 and TRBJ2-3; 10 nucleotides agree with TRBD2. V trimming: 3 bases; J trimming: 7 bases; junction bases outside the gene matches: 8. Germline CDR1 and CDR2: SGDLS and YYNGEE. The CDR3 runs to 15 residues. CDR3 coding DNA: TGTGCCAGCAGCGCGAGCGGGGGGGCCCAAAATACGCAGTATTTT. Protein: CASSASGGAQNTQYF.

V is TRBV24-1 and J is TRBJ2-2; unclear D gene. The V end lost 9 bases, the J end lost 5 bases, and 12 bases lay between the germline ends. Per germline, CDR1 KGHDR and CDR2 SFDVKD. The CDR3 loop spans 13 amino acids. The chain's CDR3 is CATGEFTTGELFF. The CDR3, as DNA: TGTGCCACCGGAGAATTCACGACCGGGGAGCTGTTTTTT.

This chain connects TRBV6-2 or TRBV6-3 to TRBJ2-7; D may be TRBD1 (6 bases). Trimming removed 4 bases at V and 4 bases at J, with 17 bases between. CDR3 size: 15 residues. Germline V gives CDR1 MNHEY, CDR2 SVGEGT. The CDR3, as DNA: TGTGCCAGCAGTTTTACGGCAGGACAGTTATACGAGCAGTACTTC. Its protein is CASSFTAGQLYEQYF.

This clone was detected only once. This rearrangement joins TRBV4-1 to TRBJ2-7, with D maybe TRBD1 (6 bases). V lost 0 bases and J 0 bases, leaving 6 bases between the germline ends. The V gene's germline CDR1 is MGHRA and CDR2 YSYEKL. The CDR3 is made up of 14 amino acids. CDR3 nucleotides: TGCGCCAGCAGCCAAGAGGACAGCTCCTACGAGCAGTACTTC. Amino acids: CASSQEDSSYEQYF.

V usage is TRBV27 and J usage is TRBJ2-1, with 7 bases fitting TRBD1. There are 13 residues in the CDR3. Germline CDR1 reads MNHEY; CDR2 reads SMNVEV (reference sequence). The J segment lost 6 bases and the V segment lost 5 bases, leaving 4 bases of the junction unmatched. The CDR3 DNA sequence: TGTGCCAGCAGTGGATGGGACAGCAATGAGCAGTTCTTC. As protein: CASSGWDSNEQFF.

The rearrangement uses TRBV3-1 (or the pseudogene TRBV3-2) and TRBJ1-4; D ambiguous. The CDR3 is made up of 15 amino acids. The germline V and J ends were trimmed by 5 bases and 0 bases, with 10 bases remaining between them. The germline V gene has CDR1 LGHDT and CDR2 YNNKEL (reference sequence). CDR3 sequence (DNA): TGTGCCAGCAGCTTAAGAGTTGCAACTAATGAAAAACTGTTTTTT. This encodes CASSLRVATNEKLFF.

The rearrangement links TRBV4-1 to TRBJ1-5; weak D call: TRBD1 (6 bases). The CDR3 extends over 15 amino acids. V was trimmed by 3 bases and J by 5 bases, leaving 14 bases between them. Germline values: CDR1 MGHRA, CDR2 YSYEKL. The CDR3 sequence: CASSHGGRGDQPQHF. The CDR3 DNA reads as TGCGCCAGCAGCCACGGGGGGAGGGGGGATCAGCCCCAGCATTTT.

DNA of the CDR3: TGTGCCAGCAGCTTACCTCTAGCGGGGGGGCTCACAGATACGCAGTATTTT. Protein: CASSLPLAGGLTDTQYF. This chain uses TRBV13 with TRBJ2-3; 12 nucleotides match TRBD2. From germline, CDR1 is PRHDT and CDR2 FYEKMQ (reference sequence). The length of the CDR3 is 17 residues. Germline trimming cut 2 bases from V and 2 bases from J; bases unmatched to any gene: 5.

The V and J genes are TRBV6-1 and TRBJ1-2; possibly TRBD1 for D (5 bases). The V gene lost 2 bases and the J gene lost 3 bases, with 10 bases spanning the gap. From germline, CDR1 is MNHNS and CDR2 SASEGT. The CDR3 spans 14 residues. CDR3 region: CASSEFLGDYGYTF. CDR3 nucleotide sequence: TGTGCCAGCAGTGAATTTCTAGGGGACTATGGCTACACCTTC.

The chain recombines TRBV9 with TRBJ2-5; 11 bases fit TRBD2. V lost 3 bases and J lost 4; bases outside the gene matches: 14. CDR1 SGDLS and CDR2 YYNGEE come from the germline V gene. The CDR3 consists of 18 residues. The CDR3 loop is CASSAPGGLAGGPETQYF. In nucleotides, the CDR3 is TGTGCCAGCAGCGCCCCGGGTGGGCTAGCGGGGGGTCCAGAGACCCAGTACTTC.

The table lists this clone with a few counts. This sequence joins TRBV11-2 and TRBJ2-1, with TRBD2 matching 8 bases. V lost 4 bases to trimming and J lost 3 bases; unmatched junction nucleotides: 11. There are 17 residues in the CDR3. Germline V lookup: CDR1 SGHAT, CDR2 FQNNGV. The CDR3 sequence: CASSSLIRGGSYNEQFF. CDR3 nucleotide sequence: TGTGCCAGCAGCTCCCTGATCCGGGGGGGCAGCTACAATGAGCAGTTCTTC.

The genes are TRBV5-1 and TRBJ2-2, with TRBD2 matching 8 bases. CDR1 is SGHRS and CDR2 is YFSETQ in the germline V gene. The V segment lost 0 bases and the J segment 7 bases; nucleotides outside the gene matches: 11. The length of the CDR3 is 17 residues. The CDR3 loop is CASSLAPSGGKNGELFF. The CDR3 DNA follows: TGCGCCAGCAGCTTGGCCCCAAGCGGGGGTAAGAACGGGGAGCTGTTTTTT.

V usage is TRBV2 and J usage is TRBJ1-1, with a possible D match to TRBD1 (6 bases). The V gene's germline CDR1 is SNHLY and CDR2 FYNNEI. Between the trimmed V and J ends, which lost 11 bases and 5 bases, there was a span of 18 bases. The CDR3 runs to 13 residues. The CDR3 sequence: CAARLSQGTEAFF. The CDR3 DNA is TGTGCCGCACGACTTAGTCAGGGGACTGAAGCTTTCTTT.

The chain combines TRBV3-1 (or the pseudogene TRBV3-2) with TRBJ2-1; perhaps TRBD2 as D (6 bases). Germline CDR1 is LGHDT and CDR2 is YNNKEL (reference sequence). The length of the CDR3 is 11 residues. V lost 10 bases, J lost 10 bases, and 14 bases lay in between. The CDR3 protein is CATRRGREQFF. CDR3 bases: TGTGCCACCCGGAGGGGAAGGGAGCAGTTCTTC.

The chain has TRBV9 and TRBJ2-3; tentatively, D is TRBD1 (6 bases). Trimming took off 2 bases at V and 7 bases at J, with 17 bases between the two ends. The germline V gene encodes CDR1 SGDLS and CDR2 YYNGEE. The CDR3 consists of 15 residues. The CDR3 DNA sequence: TGTGCCAGCAGCGTGTGCTATTTACAGGGCAATACGCAGTATTTT. Translating it yields CASSVCYLQGNTQYF.

The genes are TRBV14 and TRBJ1-2, with no clear D. Deletions cut 0 bases from V and 5 bases from J, with 4 bases between. This CDR3 comprises 12 residues. Per the germline V gene, CDR1 is SGHDN and CDR2 is FVKESK. CDR3 sequence: CASSQDRYGYTF. CDR3 DNA sequence: TGTGCCAGCAGCCAAGACCGGTATGGCTACACCTTC. The complete variable domain, with remaining parts taken from reference TRBV14 and TRBJ1-2, reads EAGVTQFPSHSVIEKGQTVTLRCDPISGHDNLYWYRRVMGKEIKFLLHFVKESKQDESGMPNNRFLAERTGGTYSTLKVQPAELEDSGVYFCASSQDRYGYTFGSGTRLTVV.

The CDR3, as DNA: TGCGCCAGCAGTTACCGACAGGCGGCAACCGGGGAGCTGTTTTTT. This translates into CASSYRQAATGELFF. The gene calls are TRBV5-1 and TRBJ2-2, with D perhaps matching TRBD1 (6 bases). The CDR3 is 15 amino acids. V lost 5 bases, J lost 5 bases, and 16 bases lay in between. Germline V gene data show CDR1 as SGHRS and CDR2 as YFSETQ.

The CDR3 loop reads CASTKWREEKLFF. The DNA of the CDR3 is TGTGCCAGCACCAAGTGGAGGGAGGAAAAACTGTTTTTT. The chain employs TRBV6-5 and TRBJ1-4; D gene uncertain. The V end was cut by 7 bases, the J end by 8 bases, with 14 bases between. The CDR3 totals 13 residues. Germline V CDR1 and CDR2: MNHEY, SVGAGI.

The V call is TRBV27, the J call TRBJ2-7; D might be TRBD2 (6 bases). The CDR3 sequence is 16 residues long. V shed 6 bases and J shed 2 bases, with 20 bases lying between them. In germline, CDR1 is MNHEY, CDR2 SMNVEV (reference sequence). The CDR3 sequence: CASRTPRPGVTYEQYF. The CDR3 region has the DNA TGTGCCAGCAGGACCCCCAGGCCGGGGGTAACCTACGAGCAGTACTTC.

The chain joins TRBV2 to TRBJ2-5; 9 nucleotides line up with TRBD1. CDR1 is SNHLY, CDR2 FYNNEI, per germline. CDR3 length: 14 residues. Losses at the gene ends were 6 bases for V and 5 bases for J; bases not matched to a gene: 7. In DNA, the CDR3 is TGTGCCAGCAGGGAACAGGGGGCGCAGGAGACCCAGTACTTC. Translation: CASREQGAQETQYF.